The source of this TCR beta chain is a study of cytomegalovirus exposure and HLA in healthy donors. Looking at the study overall: T cells numbering around 170 million yielded 117 million unique TCR beta sequences in an earlier analysis.

Amplification used 60 Vbeta primers and 13 Jbeta primers. Profiled with immunoSEQ multiplex PCR; TCRdb holds only in-frame clones, not every one. The top ten hold just over 2.5% of the sample, which has over 150,000 clones, about 85% seen once. With 0 bases clipped from V and 5 bases from J, the junction kept 1 base outside the gene matches. Germline V gene data show CDR1 as SGHRS and CDR2 as YFSETQ. The CDR3 is 15 amino acids. General study results and limits: The study listed 164 cytomegalovirus-associated TCR beta chains.

With respect to this clone: Its cognate antigen is unknown.

This clonotype was obtained from a man aged 25 to 40 in good health and CMV-seropositive. Sequencing was performed on PBMCs. This chain joins TRBV5-1 and TRBJ2-1; TRBD1 matches at 11 bases. CDR3 nucleotide sequence: TGCGCCAGCAGCTTGGGGGACAGGGGGAACAATGAGCAGTTCTTC. Protein sequence: CASSLGDRGNNEQFF.